These 27 T cell receptor beta chains were all obtained from the same sample, sequenced in a study of cytomegalovirus exposure and HLA in healthy donors. The method was immunoSEQ multiplex PCR; TCRdb's version includes in-frame clones alone and lacks a portion of them. The sample yields 65,000 or so clones, 85% to 95% seen once. Sequenced: PBMCs. Source of these receptors: a man between 18 and 35 years old in good health and CMV-seropositive.

The J gene is TRBJ2-2, the V gene TRBV18; TRBD1 might be the D (6 bases). Germline values: CDR1 KGHSH, CDR2 LQKENI. The CDR3 is 17 residues long. V was clipped by 2 bases and J by 1 base, with 14 bases between them. CDR3 sequence reads: CASSPIQGSQNTGELFF. The CDR3, as DNA: TGTGCCAGCTCACCAATTCAGGGGTCACAGAACACCGGGGAGCTGTTTTTT.

CDR3: CASSEYTPGGPHEQYF. Written as DNA, the CDR3 is TGTGCCAGCAGTGAATATACGCCGGGAGGGCCACACGAGCAGTACTTC. The V call is TRBV25-1, the J call TRBJ2-7; TRBD2 matches 8 bases. Trimming took 0 bases from V and 5 from J; bases not matched to a gene: 9. The CDR3 loop spans 16 amino acids. The germline V gene has CDR1 MGHDK and CDR2 SYGVNS.

This rearrangement joins TRBV29-1 to TRBJ2-3; TRBD2 matches 10 bases. The CDR3 covers 14 residues. Per the germline V gene, CDR1 is SQVTM and CDR2 is ANQGSEA. V was clipped by 3 bases and J by 5 bases; unmatched bases: 5. The CDR3 sequence is CSVDKREGLDTQYF. The CDR3 nucleotides are TGCAGCGTTGACAAGCGGGAGGGCCTAGATACGCAGTATTTT.

The rearrangement joins TRBV10-3 to TRBJ2-3; 7 nucleotides align to TRBD2. V shed 9 bases, J shed 1 base, and the junction held 4 bases outside the gene matches. Germline V gene lookup returns CDR1 ENHRY and CDR2 SYGVKD. CDR3 length equals 13 residues. DNA of the CDR3: TGTGCCATAGAGCGGGAAGGCACAGATACGCAGTATTTT. Amino acids: CAIEREGTDTQYF.

The rearrangement joins TRBV6-6 to TRBJ2-5, with D tentatively TRBD2 (6 bases). The germline CDR1 and CDR2 sequences are MNHNY and SVGAGI (reference sequence). V lost 8 bases and J 5 bases, leaving 15 bases between the germline ends. CDR3 length: 13 residues. This CDR3 reads CASSGGNGETQYF. CDR3 in DNA: TGTGCCAGCTCTGGCGGGAATGGCGAGACCCAGTACTTC.

The genes are TRBV12-5 and TRBJ1-3; D is possibly TRBD1 (6 bases). Per germline, CDR1 LGHNT and CDR2 FRNRAP. Trimming pared 2 bases from V and 4 bases from J, leaving 12 bases between. This CDR3 comprises 15 residues. The CDR3 region is CASGLIGQYGNTIYF. In DNA, the CDR3 is TGTGCTAGTGGTTTGATAGGACAGTACGGAAACACCATATATTTT. Full variable domain (missing parts from reference TRBV12-5 and TRBJ1-3): DARVTQTPRHKVTEMGQEVTMRCQPILGHNTVFWYRQTMMQGLELLAYFRNRAPLDDSGMPKDRFSAEMPDATLATLKIQPSEPRDSAVYFCASGLIGQYGNTIYFGEGSWLTVV.

The chain is built from TRBV5-5 and TRBJ2-1, with 8 bases matching TRBD1. CDR3 length: 15 amino acids. The V segment lost 5 bases and the J segment 8 bases; nucleotides outside the gene matches: 12. Germline CDR1 reads SGHKS; CDR2 reads YYEKEE (reference sequence). The CDR3 sequence: CASSGWTGFPDEQFF. The CDR3 DNA is TGTGCCAGCAGTGGGTGGACAGGGTTTCCCGATGAGCAGTTCTTC.

The rearrangement links TRBV5-1 to TRBJ1-2; 9 bases are shared with TRBD1. CDR1 is SGHRS, CDR2 YFSETQ, per germline. The V segment lost 3 bases and the J segment 6 bases; nucleotides outside the gene matches: 9. CDR3 length: 15 residues. CDR3 in amino acids: CASSWGQGGLNGYTF. The CDR3 coding sequence is TGCGCCAGCAGCTGGGGACAGGGAGGTCTCAATGGCTACACCTTC.

The chain carries TRBV7-8 and TRBJ2-3; D is uncertain. V was shortened by 4 bases and J by 6 bases, with 11 bases between the two germline ends. Germline V gives CDR1 SGHVS, CDR2 FQNEAQ. The CDR3 is made up of 13 amino acids. In nucleotides, the CDR3 is TGTGCCAGCAGCTACGAGGAAAGGGATACGCAGTATTTT. This gives the protein CASSYEERDTQYF. The full variable domain, with the rest looked up from reference TRBV7-8 and TRBJ2-3, is GAGVSQSPRYKVAKRGQDVALRCDPISGHVSLFWYQQALGQGPEFLTYFQNEAQLDKSGLPSDRFFAERPEGSVSTLKIQRTQQEDSAVYLCASSYEERDTQYFGPGTRLTVL.

The chain employs TRBV10-1 and TRBJ2-7; D is possibly TRBD1 (5 bases). Trimming pared 0 bases from V and 5 bases from J, leaving 11 bases between. Germline assignment: CDR1 WNHNN and CDR2 SYGVQD (reference sequence). The CDR3 contains 14 residues. CDR3 sequence: CASSESNQGNEQYF. In DNA form, the CDR3 reads TGCGCCAGCAGTGAGTCGAACCAGGGAAACGAGCAGTACTTC.

This sequence joins TRBV27 and TRBJ2-7, with a weak D call TRBD2 (5 bases). V was cut by 5 bases and J by 3 bases, with 11 bases left in between. Germline CDR1 reads MNHEY; CDR2 reads SMNVEV (reference sequence). The CDR3 is 13 amino acids. For the CDR3, the DNA is TGTGCCAGCAGTCCAGAGGGTTACTACGAGCAGTACTTC. Its protein is CASSPEGYYEQYF.

J is TRBJ1-5 and V is TRBV29-1; 7 nucleotides match TRBD1. Germline V gene data show CDR1 as SQVTM and CDR2 as ANQGSEA. The CDR3 contains 14 residues. V was clipped by 4 bases and J by 4 bases; unmatched bases: 7. CDR3 amino acids: CSVGGQQGNQPQHF. The CDR3 nucleotides are TGCAGCGTTGGGGGGCAACAGGGGAATCAGCCCCAGCATTTT.

The chain links TRBV11-2 to TRBJ1-1; the match to TRBD1 covers 11 bases. Germline values: CDR1 SGHAT, CDR2 FQNNGV. The CDR3 has 15 amino acids. The V segment lost 4 bases and the J segment 3 bases; nucleotides outside the gene matches: 4. In nucleotides, the CDR3 is TGTGCCAGCAGCTGGCCGGGACAGGGGGACACTGAAGCTTTCTTT. Translated, it gives CASSWPGQGDTEAFF.

The table lists this clone with a few counts. This chain links TRBV5-1 with TRBJ2-7; 7 bases are shared with TRBD1. The V segment lost 0 bases and the J segment 7 bases; nucleotides outside the gene matches: 13. CDR1 SGHRS and CDR2 YFSETQ come from the germline V gene. This CDR3 contains 16 residues. The CDR3 DNA reads as TGCGCCAGCAGCTTGGAGGGGGCTCGGGGTTCAGGGGAGCAGTACTTC. It translates to CASSLEGARGSGEQYF.

This chain connects TRBV28 to TRBJ2-7; 9 bases agree with TRBD2. The germline gives CDR1 MDHEN, CDR2 SYDVKM. The CDR3 sequence is 15 residues long. V shed 5 bases and J 2 bases; nucleotides not matched to a gene: 7. As DNA, the CDR3 is TGTGCCAGCAGTACAATAGCGGGGGAACCCTACGAGCAGTACTTC. The encoded protein is CASSTIAGEPYEQYF.

V and J are TRBV20-1 and TRBJ1-4; D is uncertain. Germline V gene data show CDR1 as DFQATT and CDR2 as SNEGSKA (reference sequence). Trimming took 7 bases from V and 5 from J, leaving 8 bases between them. CDR3 size: 11 residues. In DNA, the CDR3 is TGCAGTGTTAAACTCAATGAAAAACTGTTTTTT. It encodes CSVKLNEKLFF.

This rearrangement joins TRBV28 to TRBJ2-3, with TRBD1 identical over 7 bases. Germline assignment: CDR1 MDHEN and CDR2 SYDVKM. With 5 bases clipped from V and 6 bases from J, the junction kept 11 bases outside the gene matches. CDR3 length: 15 amino acids. In nucleotides, the CDR3 is TGTGCCAGCAGTCCCGGGGACAGTGTGATCGATACGCAGTATTTT. Its protein product is CASSPGDSVIDTQYF.

The chain combines TRBV5-3 with TRBJ1-3, with D unclear. TRBV5-3 is labeled an ORF, and its function is uncertain. The V end lost 1 base, the J end lost 4 bases, and 6 bases lay between the germline ends. This CDR3 region has 13 residues. CDR3 bases: TGTGCCAGAAGCTTGTATTCCGGAAACACCATATATTTT. Translating gives CARSLYSGNTIYF.

V is TRBV2 and J is TRBJ2-3, with 7 bases lining up with TRBD2. V shed 3 bases and J 3 bases; nucleotides not matched to a gene: 12. The CDR3 covers 17 residues. CDR1 and CDR2 from the germline V gene are SNHLY and FYNNEI. CDR3 in DNA: TGTGCCAGCAGTGACCCGACTCCAGGACTAGGTACAGATACGCAGTATTTT. Protein: CASSDPTPGLGTDTQYF. Full variable domain (outside the CDR3, taken from reference TRBV2 and TRBJ2-3): EPEVTQTPSHQVTQMGQEVILRCVPISNHLYFYWYRQILGQKVEFLVSFYNNEISEKSEIFDDQFSVERPDGSNFTLKIRSTKLEDSAMYFCASSDPTPGLGTDTQYFGPGTRLTVL.

This rearrangement joins TRBV12-2 to TRBJ2-7; the table's D call of TRBD1 was not tested on the DNA. TRBV12-2 corresponds to a pseudogene. CDR3 length: 17 residues. This chain's CDR3 is CASRPKYRGQSFYEQYF. As DNA, the CDR3 is TGTGCAAGTCGCCCAAAGTACAGGGGGCAGTCGTTCTACGAGCAGTACTTC.

The DNA of the CDR3 is TGTGCCAGCAGCTTGTGGCAGGGGGACAGGGTCTACGAGCAGTACTTC. It translates to CASSLWQGDRVYEQYF. The V call is TRBV13, the J call TRBJ2-7; 9 positions agree with TRBD1. The CDR3 covers 16 residues. CDR1 PRHDT and CDR2 FYEKMQ come from the germline V gene (reference sequence). The ends lost 3 bases at V and 3 bases at J; junction bases unmatched: 9.

V is TRBV13 and J is TRBJ1-4; 8 bases align to TRBD1. CDR1 PRHDT and CDR2 FYEKMQ come from the germline V gene (reference sequence). The CDR3 has 15 amino acids. V gave up 5 bases and J gave up 2 bases; unmatched junction bases: 4. CDR3 sequence (DNA): TGTGCCAGCAGCCCTCGGACAGGGACTAATGAAAAACTGTTTTTT. Translating it yields CASSPRTGTNEKLFF.

The V call is TRBV7-9, the J call TRBJ2-5; unclear D gene. CDR3 length equals 12 residues. Between the trimmed V and J ends, which lost 4 bases and 1 base, there was a span of 4 bases. Per the germline V gene, CDR1 is SEHNR and CDR2 is FQNEAQ (reference sequence). The CDR3 DNA reads as TGTGCCAGCAGCTCCTTCCAAGAGACCCAGTACTTC. It translates to CASSSFQETQYF.

CDR3 bases: TGCGCCAGCAGCTTGGGTCAGGGTCAAACCTACGAGCAGTACTTC. It encodes CASSLGQGQTYEQYF. The V call is TRBV5-1, the J call TRBJ2-7; tentative D call: TRBD1 (5 bases). V lost 0 bases, J lost 2 bases, and 12 bases lay in between. CDR1 is SGHRS and CDR2 is YFSETQ in the germline V gene. This CDR3 spans 15 amino acids.

This clone came up once. V gene TRBV6-4 combines with J gene TRBJ2-7, with TRBD2 identical over 9 bases. This CDR3 region has 13 residues. The V segment lost 7 bases and the J segment 3 bases; nucleotides outside the gene matches: 4. In germline, CDR1 is MRHNA, CDR2 SNTAGT. CDR3 loop: CASKWTSVYEQYF. The CDR3 region has the DNA TGTGCCAGCAAGTGGACTAGCGTCTACGAGCAGTACTTC.

Only one count was recorded for this clone. This rearrangement joins TRBV4-1 to TRBJ1-1; the match to TRBD1 covers 8 bases. Germline CDR1 is MGHRA and CDR2 is YSYEKL. The CDR3 is 14 amino acids. The V gene end was trimmed by 6 bases and the J gene end by 1 base; junction bases not matched to a gene: 4. The CDR3 DNA sequence: TGCGCCAGCAGTTTCGGACAGGGGAACACTGAAGCTTTCTTT. Translated: CASSFGQGNTEAFF.

V usage is TRBV5-6 and J usage is TRBJ1-5; the D is unclear. V lost 2 bases to trimming and J lost 5 bases, with 11 bases between them. The CDR3 spans 14 residues. Germline V gene sequence: CDR1 SGHDT, CDR2 YYEEEE. The CDR3 sequence is CASSLYSGYQPQHF. In DNA, the CDR3 is TGTGCCAGCAGCTTATATTCAGGTTATCAGCCCCAGCATTTT.